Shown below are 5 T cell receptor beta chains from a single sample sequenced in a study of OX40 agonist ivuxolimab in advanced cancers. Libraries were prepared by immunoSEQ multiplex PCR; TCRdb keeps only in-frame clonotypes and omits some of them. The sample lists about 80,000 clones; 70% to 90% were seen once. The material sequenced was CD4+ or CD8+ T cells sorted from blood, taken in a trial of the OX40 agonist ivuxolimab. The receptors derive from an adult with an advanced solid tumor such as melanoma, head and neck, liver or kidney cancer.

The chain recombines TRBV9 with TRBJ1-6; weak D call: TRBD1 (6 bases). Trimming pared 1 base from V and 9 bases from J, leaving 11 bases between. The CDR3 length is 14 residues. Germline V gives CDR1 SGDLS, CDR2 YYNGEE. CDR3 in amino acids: CASSVNRASSPLHF. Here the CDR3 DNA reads TGTGCCAGCAGCGTAAACAGGGCTTCTTCACCCCTCCACTTT.

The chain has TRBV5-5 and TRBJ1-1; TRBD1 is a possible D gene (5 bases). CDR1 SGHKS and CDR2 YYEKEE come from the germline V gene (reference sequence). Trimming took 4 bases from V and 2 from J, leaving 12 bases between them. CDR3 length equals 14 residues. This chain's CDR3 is CASSRLQVNTEAFF. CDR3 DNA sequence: TGTGCCAGCAGCCGGTTACAGGTTAACACTGAAGCTTTCTTT.

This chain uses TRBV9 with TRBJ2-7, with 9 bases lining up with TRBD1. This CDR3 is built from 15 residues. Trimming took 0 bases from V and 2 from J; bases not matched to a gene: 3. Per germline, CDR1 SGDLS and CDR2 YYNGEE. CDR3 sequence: CASSVGGQGAYEQYF. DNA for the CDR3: TGTGCCAGCAGCGTAGGGGGACAGGGAGCCTACGAGCAGTACTTC.

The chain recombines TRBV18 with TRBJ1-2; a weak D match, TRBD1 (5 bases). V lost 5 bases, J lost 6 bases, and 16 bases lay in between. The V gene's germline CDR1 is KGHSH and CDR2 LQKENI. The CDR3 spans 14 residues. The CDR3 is CASSAAGSTNGYTF. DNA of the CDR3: TGTGCCAGCTCAGCTGCAGGGAGCACCAATGGCTACACCTTC.

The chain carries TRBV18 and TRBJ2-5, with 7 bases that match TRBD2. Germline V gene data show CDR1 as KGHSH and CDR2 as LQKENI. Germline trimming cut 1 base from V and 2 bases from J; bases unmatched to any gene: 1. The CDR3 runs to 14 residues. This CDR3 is CASSPQGGQETQYF. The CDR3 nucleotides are TGTGCCAGCTCACCACAGGGAGGGCAAGAGACCCAGTACTTC. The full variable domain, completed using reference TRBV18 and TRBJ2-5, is NAGVMQNPRHLVRRRGQEARLRCSPMKGHSHVYWYRQLPEEGLKFMVYLQKENIIDESGMPKERFSAEFPKEGPSILRIQQVVRGDSAAYFCASSPQGGQETQYFGPGTRLLVL.